The 18 T cell receptor beta chains below all came from one sample that was sequenced in a study of shared clonotypes between healthy human individuals. Data came from immunoSEQ multiplex PCR; TCRdb stores just in-frame clones and leaves some out. The repertoire holds roughly 2 million clones, about 95% seen once, with about 1.1% in the top ten. Positive CCR7 selection of CD45RO-negative cells yielded the naive CD8 cells, and terminally differentiated effector memory CD45RA+ cells were excluded. Sequenced: naive CD8+ T cells sorted from blood. These receptors were collected from a man between 18 and 29 years old in good health.

The CDR3 reads CASSWTGGREKLFF. The CDR3 nucleotides read TGTGCCAGCAGTTGGACAGGGGGACGCGAAAAACTGTTTTTT. This chain connects TRBV27 to TRBJ1-4; 10 bases match TRBD1. The germline gives CDR1 MNHEY, CDR2 SMNVEV (reference sequence). The CDR3 runs 14 residues. V trimming: 4 bases; J trimming: 8 bases; junction bases outside the gene matches: 4.

This clone turned up a few times. The chain uses TRBV18 and TRBJ2-7, with no clear D. CDR3 size: 15 residues. The germline CDR1 and CDR2 sequences are KGHSH and LQKENI. Trimming stripped 1 base from V and 2 bases from J, with 12 bases between. CDR3 sequence reads: CASSPRVDSAYEQYF. The CDR3 coding sequence is TGTGCCAGCTCACCACGGGTCGATTCGGCCTACGAGCAGTACTTC.

The genes are TRBV7-8 and TRBJ2-7, with 10 bases matching TRBD1. The CDR3 is made up of 17 amino acids. Looked up from germline, CDR1 is SGHVS and CDR2 is FQNEAQ. The V gene end was trimmed by 2 bases and the J gene end by 3 bases; junction bases not matched to a gene: 10. In nucleotides, the CDR3 is TGTGCCAGCAGCTTACCCCGGGGACAGGGGCCCAACTACGAGCAGTACTTC. Its protein product is CASSLPRGQGPNYEQYF. Full variable domain (remainder filled in from reference TRBV7-8 and TRBJ2-7): GAGVSQSPRYKVAKRGQDVALRCDPISGHVSLFWYQQALGQGPEFLTYFQNEAQLDKSGLPSDRFFAERPEGSVSTLKIQRTQQEDSAVYLCASSLPRGQGPNYEQYFGPGTRLTVT.

The chain combines TRBV18 with TRBJ1-5; D unclear. Deletions cut 4 bases from V and 5 bases from J, with 15 bases between. Germline lookup yields CDR1 KGHSH and CDR2 LQKENI. The CDR3 extends over 15 amino acids. The CDR3 DNA follows: TGTGCCAGCTCACTCTCGGACGTACTTGATCAGCCCCAGCATTTT. Protein sequence: CASSLSDVLDQPQHF.

This clone was seen only a few times. At the DNA level, this CDR3 is encoded by other sequences in the same sample as well. This chain links TRBV27 with TRBJ2-3; the D call may be TRBD1 or TRBD2 (6 bases each). Between the trimmed V and J ends, which lost 3 bases and 4 bases, there was a span of 8 bases. Germline V CDR1 and CDR2: MNHEY, SMNVEV (reference sequence). CDR3 length equals 13 residues. CDR3 protein: CASSFGGPDTQYF. In DNA form, the CDR3 reads TGTGCCAGCAGTTTCGGGGGCCCAGATACGCAGTATTTT.

The chain couples TRBV5-6 to TRBJ2-1; D is perhaps TRBD2 (7 bases). The CDR3 is made up of 14 amino acids. CDR1 SGHDT and CDR2 YYEEEE come from the germline V gene. Trimming removed 7 bases from V and 8 bases from J, with 19 bases in between. This chain's CDR3 is CASGSLGGGYEQFF. CDR3 DNA sequence: TGTGCCAGCGGATCTTTAGGGGGAGGGTATGAGCAGTTCTTC.

The rearrangement joins TRBV9 to TRBJ2-1; D is uncertain. The germline CDR1 and CDR2 sequences are SGDLS and YYNGEE. Between the trimmed V and J ends, which lost 3 bases and 7 bases, there was a span of 14 bases. The CDR3 runs 14 residues. CDR3 in DNA: TGTGCCAGCAGCGCCTCGGGCCTACAAAATGAGCAGTTCTTC. It is translated as CASSASGLQNEQFF.

This rearrangement joins TRBV5-1 to TRBJ1-1; no definite D call. V shed 4 bases and J shed 1 base, with 17 bases lying between them. Germline values: CDR1 SGHRS, CDR2 YFSETQ. CDR3 length: 16 residues. Written as DNA, the CDR3 is TGCGCCAGCAGCCCGTCGGACTGGACTTGGAACACTGAAGCTTTCTTT. Translated: CASSPSDWTWNTEAFF.

This chain uses TRBV9 with TRBJ2-1; tentatively, D is TRBD1 (6 bases). Germline CDR1 SGDLS, CDR2 YYNGEE. CDR3 length: 15 residues. The germline V and J ends were trimmed by 4 bases and 4 bases, with 15 bases remaining between them. The CDR3 DNA is TGTGCCAGCAGCCCTACAGGGCTACCTTACAATGAGCAGTTCTTC. Its translation: CASSPTGLPYNEQFF.

This sequence joins TRBV10-2 and TRBJ2-7; 8 bases are shared with TRBD2. Trimming at V came to 10 bases and at J to 5 bases, leaving 4 bases not matched to a gene. Germline loops: CDR1 WSHSY, CDR2 SAAADI. The CDR3 runs 11 residues. The CDR3 is CATFSGNEQYF. The CDR3 nucleotides are TGCGCCACCTTTAGCGGGAACGAGCAGTACTTC.

This sequence joins TRBV11-2 and TRBJ2-7; D ambiguous. Germline assignment: CDR1 SGHAT and CDR2 FQNNGV. Trimming took 1 base from V and 5 from J, leaving 9 bases between them. The CDR3 runs 13 residues. CDR3 amino acids: CASSLANDNEQYF. The CDR3 nucleotides are TGTGCCAGCAGCTTAGCTAACGACAACGAGCAGTACTTC.

On this clone itself: The same CDR3 can be traced to other DNA sequences in this sample. This chain connects TRBV9 to TRBJ2-7; TRBD1 or TRBD2 may be the D gene (5 bases each). This CDR3 comprises 13 residues. Germline V gene lookup returns CDR1 SGDLS and CDR2 YYNGEE. V lost 0 bases and J lost 6, with 10 bases in between. The CDR3 DNA follows: TGTGCCAGCAGCGTAGGTGGGGGAAGCGAGCAGTACTTC. This sequence encodes CASSVGGGSEQYF.

The chain couples TRBV19 to TRBJ2-7, with TRBD1 identical over 7 bases. The CDR3 runs 13 residues. Unmatched junction bases numbered 1, after V lost 3 bases and J lost 2 bases. Germline assignment: CDR1 LNHDA and CDR2 SQIVND (reference sequence). The CDR3 region is CASSMRGPYEQYF. The CDR3 nucleotides read TGTGCCAGTAGTATGAGGGGGCCCTACGAGCAGTACTTC.

This clone was counted once. The chain uses TRBV6-5 and TRBJ2-3; D remains unclear. Germline V gene sequence: CDR1 MNHEY, CDR2 SVGAGI. Between the trimmed V and J ends, which lost 8 bases and 2 bases, there was a span of 11 bases. This CDR3 region has 13 residues. For the CDR3, the DNA is TGTGCCAGCGCGGTGGGCTACACAGATACGCAGTATTTT. This translates into CASAVGYTDTQYF.

The chain carries TRBV19 and TRBJ1-1, with a possible D match to TRBD1 (5 bases). Germline V gene sequence: CDR1 LNHDA, CDR2 SQIVND (reference sequence). V lost 3 bases and J lost 2, with 10 bases in between. This CDR3 comprises 14 residues. The CDR3 nucleotides read TGTGCCAGTAGTATGGGGCCACCAAACACTGAAGCTTTCTTT. Amino acids: CASSMGPPNTEAFF.

The chain uses TRBV6-5 and TRBJ2-2, with TRBD2 identical over 8 bases. This CDR3 is built from 15 residues. The junction had 5 bases not matched to a gene; V was cut back by 1 base and J by 7 bases. The V gene's germline CDR1 is MNHEY and CDR2 SVGAGI. CDR3 loop: CASSYLGLEGGELFF. In nucleotides, the CDR3 is TGTGCCAGCAGTTACTTGGGACTAGAGGGCGGGGAGCTGTTTTTT.

J is TRBJ1-3 and V is TRBV4-1, with a tentative D call TRBD1 (6 bases). Germline-derived CDR1 and CDR2 are MGHRA and YSYEKL. This CDR3 spans 16 amino acids. Trimming removed 3 bases from V and 6 bases from J, with 18 bases in between. The CDR3 DNA reads as TGCGCCAGCAGCCATGGGACACTCGAATGGGAAAACACCATATATTTT. It translates to CASSHGTLEWENTIYF.

This clone was counted a few times. The rearrangement joins TRBV7-3 to TRBJ2-2, with 11 bases lining up with TRBD2. Per the germline V gene, CDR1 is SGHTA and CDR2 is FQGTGA. This CDR3 region has 16 residues. Germline trimming cut 5 bases from V and 2 bases from J; bases unmatched to any gene: 4. The CDR3 region has the DNA TGTGCCAGCAGCGTCGGACTAGCGGGTAACACCGGGGAGCTGTTTTTT. This codes for CASSVGLAGNTGELFF.